Below, 32 T cell receptor beta chains from the same sample are listed, as sequenced in a study of radiation and T cells in renal cell carcinoma. TCRdb's table, derived via immunoSEQ multiplex PCR, lists solely in-frame clones and lacks some. The profile shows tens of thousands of clones, under 90% of them singletons. This sample's time point: baseline pretreatment blood. Treatment specified: 15 Gy SBRT to primary tumor, nephrectomy 4 weeks later. The sample here was blood, taken from a patient whose treatment included radiotherapy and nephrectomy. These receptors originate from a man aged 55 to 70 with renal cell carcinoma.

This chain joins TRBV11-3 and TRBJ1-1, with a weak D call TRBD1 (5 bases). The CDR3 loop spans 16 amino acids. Germline CDR1 and CDR2: SGHNT and YENEEA. V lost 5 bases and J 4 bases, leaving 20 bases between the germline ends. CDR3 DNA: TGTGCCAGCAGCCCCCAAAGGGGCATTGAGGGCACTGAAGCTTTCTTT. This gives the protein CASSPQRGIEGTEAFF.

The chain is built from TRBV5-1 and TRBJ1-2, with 9 bases identical to TRBD1. The germline V gene has CDR1 SGHRS and CDR2 YFSETQ. The CDR3 is 15 residues long. Unmatched junction bases numbered 6, after V lost 2 bases and J lost 4 bases. The CDR3 nucleotides are TGCGCCAGCAGCTTACTACAGGGGGCCATCTATGGCTACACCTTC. This sequence encodes CASSLLQGAIYGYTF.

The chain employs TRBV7-6 and TRBJ2-1; 7 bases map to TRBD1. Germline V gives CDR1 SGHVS, CDR2 FNYEAQ. The CDR3 spans 12 residues. Germline trimming cut 5 bases from V and 6 bases from J; bases unmatched to any gene: 1. The chain's CDR3 is CASSPGGNEQFF. The CDR3 DNA sequence: TGTGCCAGCAGCCCAGGGGGCAATGAGCAGTTCTTC.

CDR3 DNA: TGTGCCTGGAGTGTATGGCAGGGGGAGACCCAGTACTTC. It translates to CAWSVWQGETQYF. V gene TRBV30 combines with J gene TRBJ2-5; TRBD1 is a possible D gene (6 bases). The CDR3 is 13 residues long. Trimming removed 0 bases from V and 5 bases from J, with 10 bases in between. Germline CDR1 reads GTSNPN; CDR2 reads SVGIG (reference sequence).

The V and J genes are TRBV19 and TRBJ1-5, with D possibly matching TRBD1 (5 bases). Looked up from germline, CDR1 is LNHDA and CDR2 is SQIVND (reference sequence). With 3 bases removed from V and 3 bases from J, the gap between germline ends came to 15 bases. CDR3 length: 16 amino acids. The CDR3 DNA reads TGTGCCAGTAGTATTTCGGGACGCCTACCCAATCAGCCCCAGCATTTT. This encodes CASSISGRLPNQPQHF.

V and J are TRBV28 and TRBJ2-7; 8 bases match TRBD1. The J segment lost 1 base and the V segment lost 5 bases, leaving 10 bases of the junction unmatched. The CDR3 runs to 16 residues. Germline CDR1 and CDR2: MDHEN and SYDVKM. CDR3: CASSPTGTGDSYEQYF. CDR3 coding DNA: TGTGCCAGCAGTCCCACCGGGACAGGCGATTCCTACGAGCAGTACTTC.

This clone turned up a few times. The rearrangement links TRBV19 to TRBJ1-5, with 7 bases matching TRBD1. Germline assignment: CDR1 LNHDA and CDR2 SQIVND (reference sequence). The CDR3 is 20 amino acids. Trimming took 6 bases from V and 0 from J; bases not matched to a gene: 20. The CDR3 is CASSLKSQGRYTYSNQPQHF. The CDR3 DNA reads as TGTGCCAGTAGCCTTAAATCACAGGGGCGCTATACCTATAGCAATCAGCCCCAGCATTTT.

The chain recombines TRBV27 with TRBJ2-3, with D perhaps matching TRBD1 or TRBD2 (5 bases each). CDR1 is MNHEY, CDR2 SMNVEV, per germline (reference sequence). Trimming stripped 2 bases from V and 1 base from J, with 10 bases between. There are 15 residues in the CDR3. This chain's CDR3 is CASSLGRGGTDTQYF. The CDR3 DNA is TGTGCCAGCAGTTTAGGGAGAGGGGGCACAGATACGCAGTATTTT.

The rearrangement links TRBV4-2 to TRBJ2-7, with D perhaps TRBD2 (5 bases). The germline V gene has CDR1 LGHNA and CDR2 YNFKEQ. The CDR3 loop spans 16 amino acids. Trimming took off 0 bases at V and 2 bases at J, with 14 bases between the two ends. The chain's CDR3 is CASSQDSTRVPYEQYF. The CDR3 DNA reads as TGTGCCAGCAGCCAAGATAGCACTAGAGTGCCCTACGAGCAGTACTTC.

This clone was seen only a few times. V gene TRBV5-1 combines with J gene TRBJ2-7; no clear D gene. The CDR3 contains 13 residues. Per the germline V gene, CDR1 is SGHRS and CDR2 is YFSETQ. Trimming cost V 1 base and J 3 bases, with 8 bases left between them. The CDR3 spells CASSLNPFYEQYF. The CDR3 coding sequence is TGCGCCAGCAGCTTGAACCCTTTCTACGAGCAGTACTTC. The full variable domain, rest sourced from reference TRBV5-1 and TRBJ2-7, is KAGVTQTPRYLIKTRGQQVTLSCSPISGHRSVSWYQQTPGQGLQFLFEYFSETQRNKGNFPGRFSGRQFSNSRSEMNVSTLELGDSALYLCASSLNPFYEQYFGPGTRLTVT.

V is TRBV7-2 and J is TRBJ2-1, with TRBD2 matching over 10 bases. Germline V CDR1 and CDR2: SGHTA, FQGNSA. V dropped 5 bases and J dropped 7; count of bases not matched to a gene: 8. This CDR3 spans 15 amino acids. The CDR3 DNA sequence: TGTGCCAGCAGCCCCTCTAGCGGGAGAGGAAATGAGCAGTTCTTC. Its translation is CASSPSSGRGNEQFF.

J is TRBJ1-1 and V is TRBV9, with 7 positions matching TRBD1. CDR3 length: 15 amino acids. J lost 3 bases, V lost 3 bases, and 8 bases had no gene match. Germline V lookup: CDR1 SGDLS, CDR2 YYNGEE. This CDR3 reads CASSEGTAGDTEAFF. Here the CDR3 DNA reads TGTGCCAGCAGCGAAGGGACAGCCGGAGACACTGAAGCTTTCTTT.

In DNA form, the CDR3 reads TGTGCCAGCAGCTTAGACGAGGGACAGGGGGCGCGGGGCTACACCTTC. It codes for CASSLDEGQGARGYTF. V and J are TRBV11-2 and TRBJ1-2; 12 bases fit TRBD1. The CDR3 has 16 residues. V shed 0 bases, J shed 8 bases, and the junction held 7 bases outside the gene matches. Germline lookup yields CDR1 SGHAT and CDR2 FQNNGV.

In nucleotides, the CDR3 is TGTGCCAGCAGTCCGACAGCAAGATACACTGAAGCTTTCTTT. It translates to CASSPTARYTEAFF. The chain joins TRBV6-5 to TRBJ1-1; the D gene is possibly TRBD1 (5 bases). CDR1 is MNHEY and CDR2 is SVGAGI in the germline V gene. Trimming removed 5 bases from V and 3 bases from J, with 13 bases in between. This CDR3 is 14 amino acids long.

V gene TRBV25-1 combines with J gene TRBJ2-3; D uncertain. The length of the CDR3 is 15 residues. V dropped 0 bases and J dropped 2 bases, with 9 bases sitting between them. Germline CDR1 MGHDK, CDR2 SYGVNS. CDR3 protein: CASSEYLKTTDTQYF. The CDR3 nucleotides are TGTGCCAGCAGTGAATATCTCAAAACCACAGATACGCAGTATTTT. Based on the CDR3 plus reference TRBV25-1 and TRBJ2-3, the full variable domain is EADIYQTPRYLVIGTGKKITLECSQTMGHDKMYWYQQDPGMELHLIHYSYGVNSTEKGDLSSESTVSRIRTEHFPLTLESARPSHTSQYLCASSEYLKTTDTQYFGPGTRLTVL.

This clone was found a few times. The V call is TRBV19, the J call TRBJ2-1; 7 nucleotides align to TRBD2. J gave up 0 bases and V 5 bases, and 4 bases lay outside the gene matches. This CDR3 region has 15 residues. The germline CDR1 and CDR2 sequences are LNHDA and SQIVND (reference sequence). CDR3 in amino acids: CASSESGISYNEQFF. The CDR3 DNA sequence: TGTGCCAGTAGTGAGAGCGGGATCTCCTACAATGAGCAGTTCTTC. The complete variable domain, with remaining parts taken from reference TRBV19 and TRBJ2-1, reads DGGITQSPKYLFRKEGQNVTLSCEQNLNHDAMYWYRQDPGQGLRLIYYSQIVNDFQKGDIAEGYSVSREKKESFPLTVTSAQKNPTAFYLCASSESGISYNEQFFGPGTRLTVL.

The chain joins TRBV15 to TRBJ2-2; tentatively, D is TRBD1 (5 bases). V shed 0 bases and J shed 6 bases, with 8 bases lying between them. CDR3 size: 14 residues. Germline V CDR1 and CDR2: LNHNV, YYDKDF (reference sequence). This CDR3 reads CATSRDRVPGELFF. The CDR3 DNA follows: TGTGCCACCAGCAGAGACAGGGTTCCCGGGGAGCTGTTTTTT.

This chain joins TRBV28 and TRBJ2-7, with D unclear. V gave up 7 bases and J gave up 4 bases, with 20 bases separating them. This CDR3 contains 15 residues. CDR1 is MDHEN and CDR2 is SYDVKM in the germline V gene. The CDR3 spells CASITPVRAGYEQYF. CDR3 bases: TGTGCCAGCATCACCCCCGTTAGGGCTGGATACGAGCAGTACTTC. Drawing the rest from reference TRBV28 and TRBJ2-7, the complete variable domain is DVKVTQSSRYLVKRTGEKVFLECVQDMDHENMFWYRQDPGLGLRLIYFSYDVKMKEKGDIPEGYSVSREKKERFSLILESASTNQTSMYLCASITPVRAGYEQYFGPGTRLTVT.

The chain carries TRBV11-3 and TRBJ2-7, with 8 bases matching TRBD1. Germline CDR1 SGHNT, CDR2 YENEEA. Trimming removed 2 bases from V and 3 bases from J; junction bases left unmatched: 9. CDR3 length equals 16 residues. The CDR3 is CASSLCRTGRHYEQYF. CDR3 bases: TGTGCCAGCAGCTTATGTAGGACAGGGAGACACTACGAGCAGTACTTC.

The V gene is TRBV5-1, the J gene TRBJ2-7, with D possibly TRBD2 on 6 matching bases. In germline, CDR1 is SGHRS, CDR2 YFSETQ. The CDR3 is 14 amino acids. Trimming pared 0 bases from V and 6 bases from J, leaving 13 bases between. This CDR3 is CASSLGDGSGEQYF. In DNA, the CDR3 is TGCGCCAGCAGCTTGGGGGACGGGAGCGGCGAGCAGTACTTC.

The V and J genes are TRBV11-2 and TRBJ2-7; D gene ambiguous. The CDR3 spans 17 residues. Germline CDR1 SGHAT, CDR2 FQNNGV. Trimming took off 3 bases at V and 0 bases at J, with 18 bases between the two ends. The CDR3 DNA is TGTGCCAGCAGCTTGCGACCCCGGACGGATCCCTCCTACGAGCAGTACTTC. This translates into CASSLRPRTDPSYEQYF.

The chain carries TRBV5-4 and TRBJ2-6; no clear D. CDR1 is SGHNT, CDR2 YYREEE, per germline (reference sequence). The V gene lost 2 bases and the J gene lost 0 bases, with 0 bases spanning the gap. The CDR3 runs to 13 residues. CDR3 sequence: CASSFSGANVLTF. The DNA of the CDR3 is TGTGCCAGCAGCTTCTCTGGGGCCAACGTCCTGACTTTC.

The chain couples TRBV28 to TRBJ1-4, with unresolved D. The germline gives CDR1 MDHEN, CDR2 SYDVKM. V was cut by 7 bases and J by 5 bases, with 11 bases left in between. The CDR3 totals 13 residues. Here the CDR3 reads CASTLAGNEKLFF. CDR3 in DNA: TGTGCCAGCACCCTTGCCGGGAATGAAAAACTGTTTTTT.

This clone has only a few counts. This rearrangement joins TRBV5-1 to TRBJ2-1; tentative D call: TRBD1 (6 bases). Germline CDR1 is SGHRS and CDR2 is YFSETQ. Trimming removed 5 bases from V and 7 bases from J, with 28 bases in between. The CDR3 is made up of 18 amino acids. In DNA, the CDR3 is TGCGCCAGCAGGCTGGCAGGGGCTTCTAGAGGGAGTCCGAATGAGCAGTTCTTC. Its translation: CASRLAGASRGSPNEQFF.

The chain links TRBV7-3 to TRBJ2-1; TRBD2 aligns across 12 bases. CDR1 SGHTA and CDR2 FQGTGA come from the germline V gene. This CDR3 region has 16 residues. Germline trimming cut 2 bases from V and 5 bases from J; bases unmatched to any gene: 4. The CDR3 region has the DNA TGTGCCAGCAGCTTAGGACTAGCGGGAACCCACAATGAGCAGTTCTTC. Encoded protein: CASSLGLAGTHNEQFF.

V is TRBV19 and J is TRBJ1-1; no clear D. The CDR3 is made up of 13 amino acids. Germline values: CDR1 LNHDA, CDR2 SQIVND (reference sequence). Trimming took off 7 bases at V and 6 bases at J, with 15 bases between the two ends. Written as DNA, the CDR3 is TGTGCCAGTATCCCATGGGGAGAAGCTGAAGCTTTCTTT. It yields the protein CASIPWGEAEAFF.

This clone was seen once. This chain links TRBV10-1 with TRBJ2-7, with D uncertain. This CDR3 has 13 residues. Trimming cost V 2 bases and J 0 bases, with 5 bases left between them. Germline values: CDR1 WNHNN, CDR2 SYGVQD (reference sequence). CDR3 coding DNA: TGCGCCAGCAGTGAGGGGTCCTCCTACGAGCAGTACTTC. Amino acid sequence: CASSEGSSYEQYF.

This chain connects TRBV15 to TRBJ2-7; 8 bases agree with TRBD1. Germline V gene data show CDR1 as LNHNV and CDR2 as YYDKDF (reference sequence). The J segment lost 6 bases and the V segment lost 4 bases, leaving 8 bases of the junction unmatched. CDR3 length: 14 amino acids. The CDR3 bases are TGTGCCACCAGCACCCGAAGGACAGGGACCGAGCAGTACTTC. This encodes CATSTRRTGTEQYF.

This clone was found a few times. This chain uses TRBV19 with TRBJ2-5, with 11 bases aligning to TRBD1. Germline CDR1 LNHDA, CDR2 SQIVND (reference sequence). The ends lost 6 bases at V and 2 bases at J; junction bases unmatched: 8. This CDR3 region has 16 residues. CDR3: CASSSLRDRGQETQYF. CDR3 bases: TGTGCCAGTAGCTCACTCCGGGACAGGGGGCAAGAGACCCAGTACTTC.

Concerning this clone: A junction end diverges from the germline sequence, so it may reflect a read error. The chain combines TRBV28 with TRBJ1-5; maybe TRBD1 (5 bases). CDR1 is MDHEN and CDR2 is SYDVKM in the germline V gene. This CDR3 has 15 residues. In nucleotides, the CDR3 is TGCGCCCATTCGGGGCCAGCCCTTTCAAATCAGCCCCAGCATTTT. This encodes CAHSGPALSNQPQHF. Combining the CDR3 with reference TRBV28 and TRBJ1-5 gives the whole variable domain DVKVTQSSRYLVKRTGEKVFLECVQDMDHENMFWYRQDPGLGLRLIYFSYDVKMKEKGDIPEGYSVSREKKERFSLILESASTNQTSMYLCAHSGPALSNQPQHFGDGTRLSIL.

The rearrangement uses TRBV27 and TRBJ1-1; maybe TRBD1 (6 bases). V lost 1 base, J lost 4 bases, and 13 bases lay in between. The germline V gene encodes CDR1 MNHEY and CDR2 SMNVEV (reference sequence). The CDR3 totals 15 residues. The CDR3 region has the DNA TGTGCCAGCAGTTTATGGGGGGGCGGTGGCACTGAAGCTTTCTTT. It codes for CASSLWGGGGTEAFF.

The gene calls are TRBV29-1 and TRBJ1-1; 8 nucleotides match TRBD1. Germline V CDR1 and CDR2: SQVTM, ANQGSEA. The V segment lost 6 bases and the J segment 1 base; nucleotides outside the gene matches: 7. This CDR3 has 14 residues. This CDR3 is CSVIRTGKNTEAFF. The CDR3 coding sequence is TGCAGCGTGATTAGGACAGGGAAGAACACTGAAGCTTTCTTT.